Presented here are 8 T cell receptor beta chains from one specimen sequenced in a study of cytomegalovirus exposure and HLA in healthy donors. The study ran its PCR with 60 Vbeta and 13 Jbeta primers. TCRdb's table, derived via immunoSEQ multiplex PCR, lists solely in-frame clones and lacks some. The table lists approximately 33,000 clones, roughly 50% of them singletons, with around 6.2% in the top ten. Sequenced input: PBMCs. The receptors were sampled from a woman aged 40 to 50 in good health and CMV-seropositive.

This clone was found a few times. The CDR3 nucleotides are TGTGCCAGCAGCTTGGGGGGGACAGCTGGAAACACCATATATTTT. As protein: CASSLGGTAGNTIYF. The chain couples TRBV5-4 to TRBJ1-3, with 7 bases fitting TRBD1. The trim removed 0 bases at V and 2 bases at J, leaving 2 bases unmatched. The CDR3 totals 15 residues. The V gene's germline CDR1 is SGHNT and CDR2 YYREEE (reference sequence).

This chain uses TRBV19 with TRBJ2-7, with a possible D match to TRBD1 (7 bases). CDR3 length equals 12 residues. The germline V and J ends were trimmed by 8 bases and 9 bases, with 17 bases remaining between them. Per germline, CDR1 LNHDA and CDR2 SQIVND (reference sequence). The CDR3 protein is CASAQGGYRQYF. Here the CDR3 DNA reads TGTGCCAGTGCTCAGGGGGGATACAGGCAGTACTTC. The full variable domain, its missing parts supplied by reference TRBV19 and TRBJ2-7, is DGGITQSPKYLFRKEGQNVTLSCEQNLNHDAMYWYRQDPGQGLRLIYYSQIVNDFQKGDIAEGYSVSREKKESFPLTVTSAQKNPTAFYLCASAQGGYRQYFGPGTRLTVT.

V gene TRBV2 combines with J gene TRBJ2-3, with D possibly being TRBD2 (6 bases). The CDR3 extends over 16 amino acids. Trimming left V 2 bases short and J 6 bases short, with 18 bases between. Germline-derived CDR1 and CDR2 are SNHLY and FYNNEI. This CDR3 reads CASSERGTVVQDTQYF. CDR3 in DNA: TGTGCCAGCAGTGAACGCGGGACCGTGGTACAGGATACGCAGTATTTT.

The chain combines TRBV6-5 with TRBJ2-7; 8 bases are a match to TRBD2. Germline CDR1 is MNHEY and CDR2 is SVGAGI. The J segment lost 2 bases and the V segment lost 2 bases, leaving 5 bases of the junction unmatched. The CDR3 is 15 amino acids. CDR3 in amino acids: CASSYVGTRAYEQYF. CDR3 sequence (DNA): TGTGCCAGCAGTTACGTCGGGACTAGAGCCTACGAGCAGTACTTC.

V and J are TRBV7-9 and TRBJ1-1, with D maybe TRBD1 (5 bases). The CDR3 is 15 amino acids. The V end was cut by 1 base, the J end by 0 bases, with 9 bases between. The germline V gene has CDR1 SEHNR and CDR2 FQNEAQ (reference sequence). CDR3 sequence (DNA): TGTGCCAGCAGCTTAGGGGGGGGGATGAACACTGAAGCTTTCTTT. Its protein product is CASSLGGGMNTEAFF.

V usage is TRBV13 and J usage is TRBJ1-2; the match to TRBD1 covers 7 bases. CDR1 and CDR2 from the germline V gene are PRHDT and FYEKMQ (reference sequence). The CDR3 contains 13 residues. The trim removed 5 bases at V and 4 bases at J, leaving 4 bases unmatched. The CDR3 DNA follows: TGTGCCAGCAGCCGGGGACAGCCCTATGGCTACACCTTC. Translating gives CASSRGQPYGYTF.

The chain links TRBV29-1 to TRBJ1-2; D unclear. CDR1 is SQVTM, CDR2 ANQGSEA, per germline. V was trimmed by 4 bases and J by 7 bases, leaving 13 bases between them. The CDR3 is 12 residues long. The CDR3: CSVGARSRGYTF. The CDR3 bases are TGCAGCGTTGGTGCCAGGTCGCGTGGCTACACCTTC. Drawing the rest from reference TRBV29-1 and TRBJ1-2, the complete variable domain is SAVISQKPSRDICQRGTSLTIQCQVDSQVTMMFWYRQQPGQSLTLIATANQGSEATYESGFVIDKFPISRPNLTFSTLTVSNMSPEDSSIYLCSVGARSRGYTFGSGTRLTVV.

The gene calls are TRBV4-1 and TRBJ2-7, with D possibly TRBD2 on 5 matching bases. The V end lost 0 bases, the J end lost 4 bases, and 7 bases lay between the germline ends. Looked up from germline, CDR1 is MGHRA and CDR2 is YSYEKL. The CDR3 runs 13 residues. This chain's CDR3 is CASSQDGGYEQYF. CDR3 nucleotide sequence: TGCGCCAGCAGCCAAGATGGAGGATACGAGCAGTACTTC.